The sequence of this T cell receptor beta chain was determined in a study of glioma-infiltrating T cells after dendritic cell vaccination. Turning to the study itself: Glioblastoma patients came from Phase I and II dendritic cell vaccination trials. Dendritic cells derived from monocytes and pulsed with autologous tumor lysate formed the vaccine. The study's findings and limits: Higher TCR clonality did not directly relate to longer survival.

This CDR3 is 14 amino acids long. V was shortened by 7 bases and J by 4 bases, with 14 bases between the two germline ends. Per germline, CDR1 MDHEN and CDR2 SYDVKM. Assay: immunoSEQ multiplex PCR; the TCRdb copy retains only in-frame clones and omits some. The table records approximately 100,000 clones, 70% to 80% of them present only once. With respect to this clone: The antigen remains unidentified.

The sequence was obtained from a human donor with glioblastoma. Sequenced material: blood, taken before dendritic cell vaccination. J is TRBJ1-5 and V is TRBV28; a weak D match, TRBD1 (5 bases). The CDR3 DNA follows: TGTGCCAGCAACAAAGGTGGGGGGAATCAGCCCCAGCATTTT. Translated: CASNKGGGNQPQHF.